A selection of T cell receptor beta chains follows, all from one sample in a study of OX40 agonist ivuxolimab in advanced cancers. The table came from immunoSEQ multiplex PCR; TCRdb's copy has only in-frame clones and leaves some out. The repertoire holds about 41,000 clones, 80% to 90% seen once, with 3% to 4.5% in the top ten. The sequencing here drew on CD4+ or CD8+ T cells sorted from blood, taken in a trial of the OX40 agonist ivuxolimab. The receptors were gathered from an adult with an advanced solid tumor such as melanoma, head and neck, liver or kidney cancer. Both conserved end residues are part of each CDR3. Each record gives: V gene, J gene, D gene, clone size, CDR3 DNA, CDR3 protein. The D gene is left open where the match is weak. The size field is filled for only some rows; it gives once, few, many or a size class.

TRBV11-3	TRBJ2-5	-	-	TGTGCCAGCAGCTCCGACAAGACCCAGTACTTC	CASSSDKTQYF
TRBV2	TRBJ2-1	-	few	TGTGCCAGCATTTCCTACAATGAGCAGTTCTTC	CASISYNEQFF
TRBV4-3	TRBJ1-2	TRBD1	-	TGCGCCAGCAGCCGAGACAGGGCCTATGGCTACACCTTC	CASSRDRAYGYTF
TRBV7-2	TRBJ2-1	-	-	TGTGCCAGCACTACGGCCGAGGACACAAACAATGAGCAGTTCTTC	CASTTAEDTNNEQFF
TRBV12-5	TRBJ1-1	-	-	TGTGCTAGTGGTTGGGGGTTATTGAACACTGAAGCTTTCTTT	CASGWGLLNTEAFF
TRBV6-6	TRBJ2-7	-	-	TGTGCCAGCAGTCGACATCCCTACGAGCAGTACTTC	CASSRHPYEQYF
TRBV7-9	TRBJ2-5	TRBD1	-	TGTGCCACCGCTGGTAGGGACAGGGGGCGTGAGACCCAGTACTTC	CATAGRDRGRETQYF
TRBV4-1	TRBJ1-3	-	once	TGCGCCAGCAGCCAAATGGGCCGGGGCACCATATATTTT	CASSQMGRGTIYF
TRBV5-4	TRBJ1-3	-	-	TGTGCCAGCAGACCCAGCAGGATCGGTGGCACCATATATTTT	CASRPSRIGGTIYF
TRBV6-1	TRBJ2-1	-	-	TGTGCCAGCAGAACTTTCCCCAATGAGCAGTTCTTC	CASRTFPNEQFF
TRBV6-4	TRBJ2-7	TRBD1	-	TGTGCCAGCAGTGACTCTCCGGGGACAGGGCCTTACGAGCAGTACTTC	CASSDSPGTGPYEQYF
TRBV28	TRBJ2-7	TRBD1	-	TGTGCCAGCCGGACAGGGGCTTCCTACGAGCAGTACTTC	CASRTGASYEQYF
TRBV19	TRBJ1-1	-	-	TGTGCCACCATGGGGTCCACTGAAGCTTTCTTT	CATMGSTEAFF
TRBV6-5	TRBJ1-5	TRBD1	-	TGTGCCAGCAGAAAGGACAGGGGGTTCGGTCAGCCCCAGCATTTT	CASRKDRGFGQPQHF
TRBV23-1	TRBJ2-5	-	-	TGCGCCAGCAGTCTACCCAGGCAAGAGACCCAGTACTTC	CASSLPRQETQYF
TRBV7-9	TRBJ1-1	-	-	TGTGCCAGCAGCCCCCGCGTGAGCACTGAAGCTTTCTTT	CASSPRVSTEAFF
TRBV5-5	TRBJ1-5	-	-	TGTGCCAGCAGCTGGACCGAGGGGCAGCCCCAGCATTTT	CASSWTEGQPQHF
TRBV6-5	TRBJ2-7	TRBD1	-	TGTGCCAGCAGTTACTCCGGGACAGGCGAGCAGTACTTC	CASSYSGTGEQYF
TRBV5-5	TRBJ2-3	-	-	TGTGCCAGCAGCTTGCCAGGGCTTACGCAGTATTTT	CASSLPGLTQYF
TRBV19	TRBJ2-7	TRBD2	-	TGTGCCAGTACCCCCTATTCCCCGAGAACTAGCGGTGTCCACGAGCAGTACTTC	CASTPYSPRTSGVHEQYF
TRBV9	TRBJ2-7	-	-	TGTGCCAGCAGCGGACGGAGCTCCTACGAGCAGTACTTC	CASSGRSSYEQYF
TRBV29-1	TRBJ2-7	-	-	TGCAGCATCCTCCGAGGGGGATACGAGCAGTACTTC	CSILRGGYEQYF